The rows below give T cell receptor beta chains drawn from one sample of a study of glioma-infiltrating T cells after dendritic cell vaccination. Profiling relied on immunoSEQ multiplex PCR, and the TCRdb table lists in-frame clones only, not all of them. The sample carries tens of thousands of clones, 85% recorded once. Sequenced material: blood, taken after dendritic cell vaccination. These receptors were obtained from a human donor with glioblastoma. Both conserved end residues are part of each CDR3. A D gene is named only where the DNA matches it firmly. Some rows have no size entry. The others give once, few or many, or a class for an expanded clone.

d_call	clone_size	v_call	j_call	cdr3_nt	cdr3_aa
.	.	TRBV19	TRBJ2-3	TGTGCCAGTAGCCTCTTCCGCACAGATACGCAGTATTTT	CASSLFRTDTQYF
TRBD1	.	TRBV15	TRBJ1-2	TGTGCCACCAACCCCACGGCGGACAGGGGGGGCTATGGCTACACCTTC	CATNPTADRGGYGYTF
TRBD1	.	TRBV28	TRBJ1-1	TGTGCCAGCAGTTTGGGGACAGGGGGCGGTAACACTGAAGCTTTCTTT	CASSLGTGGGNTEAFF
.	once	TRBV4-3	TRBJ2-7	TGCGCCAGCAGCCATGAGCTCAACTCCTACGAGCAGTACTTC	CASSHELNSYEQYF
.	.	TRBV29-1	TRBJ2-7	TGCAGCGTTGCACTAACAGGGAGCTACGAGCAGTACTTC	CSVALTGSYEQYF
.	.	TRBV29-1	TRBJ2-2	TGCAGCGTTGTTCAGCCCGGCAGGGCGAACACCGGGGAGCTGTTTTTT	CSVVQPGRANTGELFF
TRBD1	.	TRBV19	TRBJ2-7	TGTGCCAGTAGTATTCCCAAAGGACAGGGTCACGAGCAGTACTTC	CASSIPKGQGHEQYF
TRBD1	.	TRBV6-6	TRBJ2-7	TGTGCCAACAGGACAGGACGAACCTACGAGCAGTACTTC	CANRTGRTYEQYF
TRBD2	once	TRBV29-1	TRBJ2-7	TGCAGCGCTACTAGCGGACGATACGAGCAGTACTTC	CSATSGRYEQYF
.	.	TRBV7-9	TRBJ1-3	TGTGCCAGCAGTTACAGAGGGGGAAGCTCTGGAAACACCATATATTTT	CASSYRGGSSGNTIYF
TRBD1	.	TRBV9	TRBJ2-1	TGTGCCAGCAGCGTAGGACAGGGGGGGACCTCCTACAATGAGCAGTTCTTC	CASSVGQGGTSYNEQFF